Presented here are 3 T cell receptor beta chains from one specimen sequenced in a study of blood T cell repertoires in COVID-19. Using immunoSEQ multiplex PCR, the repertoire was profiled, and TCRdb retains in-frame clones only, with some absent. The sample has some 200,000 clones, about nine tenths seen once. What was sequenced was peripheral blood. These receptors all stem from a woman aged 50 to 60 with acute or convalescent COVID-19.

V usage is TRBV7-8 and J usage is TRBJ1-2, with TRBD1 matching 9 bases. With 5 bases clipped from V and 8 bases from J, the junction kept 9 bases outside the gene matches. This CDR3 spans 14 amino acids. Germline V gene sequence: CDR1 SGHVS, CDR2 FQNEAQ. The CDR3 reads CASSKGDREEGYTF. The CDR3, as DNA: TGTGCCAGCAGCAAAGGGGACAGGGAGGAAGGCTACACCTTC. The full variable domain, in which reference TRBV7-8 and TRBJ1-2 provide the parts outside the CDR3, is GAGVSQSPRYKVAKRGQDVALRCDPISGHVSLFWYQQALGQGPEFLTYFQNEAQLDKSGLPSDRFFAERPEGSVSTLKIQRTQQEDSAVYLCASSKGDREEGYTFGSGTRLTVV.

The chain links TRBV29-1 to TRBJ2-1; D may be TRBD1 (5 bases). Germline CDR1 reads SQVTM; CDR2 reads ANQGSEA. V lost 5 bases, J lost 12 bases, and 20 bases lay in between. This CDR3 has 13 amino acids. The CDR3 region has the DNA TGCAGCGTTTACTCCGACTCCAGGGTCAGGCAGTTCTTC. Translating it yields CSVYSDSRVRQFF.

This clone was seen a handful of times. This sequence joins TRBV3-1 (or the pseudogene TRBV3-2) and TRBJ1-1; no clear D. This CDR3 comprises 13 residues. Trimming cost V 1 base and J 0 bases, with 3 bases left between them. Germline CDR1 reads LGHDT; CDR2 reads YNNKEL (reference sequence). The CDR3 sequence: CASSQVLNTEAFF. The CDR3 bases are TGTGCCAGCAGCCAAGTATTGAACACTGAAGCTTTCTTT.